These 10 T cell receptor beta chains came from one sample sequenced in a study of CD8 T cells in ankylosing spondylitis. From the 5' RACE reads, TCRdb called clonotypes with MiXCR, one entry per CDR3 protein. This table has more than 300,000 distinct CDR3 sequences, roughly 11% appearing once. The material sequenced was blood, either unsorted or a sorted T cell fraction (not recorded which). These receptors came from a female donor with ankylosing spondylitis or in good health (not recorded which).

This clonotype was recorded many times. This CDR3 is CSARGQAGRDTQYF. CDR3 in DNA: TGCAGTGCCCGCGGGCAAGCGGGACGGGATACGCAGTATTTT. V and J are TRBV20-1 and TRBJ2-3, with 7 positions matching TRBD2. The CDR3 has 14 residues. Per the germline V gene, CDR1 is DFQATT and CDR2 is SNEGSKA (reference sequence). V was pared by 6 bases and J by 6 bases, with 12 bases of the junction left unmatched.

For the CDR3, the DNA is TGTGCCAGCAGCCAAGCCAGCGGGGGATCAGATACGCAGTATTTT. Translated, it gives CASSQASGGSDTQYF. This chain uses TRBV3-1 with TRBJ2-3; TRBD2 matches 8 bases. The germline CDR1 and CDR2 sequences are LGHDT and YNNKEL (reference sequence). Trimming took 1 base from V and 4 from J; bases not matched to a gene: 4. The CDR3 has 15 residues.

For this clonotype: It may be a read error: a sequence one base away is much more abundant. V is TRBV20-1 and J is TRBJ2-7; 7 bases align to TRBD2. The germline gives CDR1 DFQATT, CDR2 SNEGSKA (reference sequence). The CDR3 loop spans 14 amino acids. V gave up 6 bases and J gave up 0 bases; unmatched junction bases: 8. The CDR3 nucleotides are TGCAGTGCAGACGGGGGGTGGGGCTCCTACGAGCAGTACTTC. Protein product: CSADGGWGSYEQYF.

In this sample, this clonotype turned up many times. The gene calls are TRBV29-1 and TRBJ2-5; no clear D. Germline values: CDR1 SQVTM, CDR2 ANQGSEA. With 0 bases removed from V and 5 bases from J, the gap between germline ends came to 16 bases. CDR3 length: 15 residues. The CDR3 sequence is CSVEDLARQSETQYF. The DNA of the CDR3 is TGCAGCGTTGAAGATCTGGCGCGACAATCGGAGACCCAGTACTTC.

The genes are TRBV5-5 and TRBJ1-4; D perhaps matches TRBD1 (5 bases). V lost 4 bases and J lost 7, with 17 bases in between. There are 15 residues in the CDR3. Germline CDR1 and CDR2: SGHKS and YYEKEE (reference sequence). The CDR3 spells CASSAFQGRSEKLFF. For the CDR3, the DNA is TGTGCCAGCAGCGCTTTTCAGGGTCGGTCTGAAAAACTGTTTTTT.

This clonotype was recorded at least ten times. The J gene is TRBJ2-7, the V gene TRBV19, with a weak D call TRBD1 (5 bases). Germline V gives CDR1 LNHDA, CDR2 SQIVND (reference sequence). The V end was cut by 3 bases, the J end by 6 bases, with 18 bases between. The CDR3 runs 15 residues. The CDR3: CASSMGQGRIGEQYF. The CDR3 DNA reads as TGTGCCAGTAGTATGGGCCAGGGTCGTATTGGCGAGCAGTACTTC.

This clonotype was counted ten times or more. The J gene is TRBJ1-6, the V gene TRBV30; weak D call: TRBD1 (6 bases). From germline, CDR1 is GTSNPN and CDR2 SVGIG (reference sequence). Trimming took 0 bases from V and 6 from J, leaving 12 bases between them. CDR3 length: 15 residues. The CDR3 DNA follows: TGTGCCTGGAGTGTCCGGGGGGGCGGTAATTCACCCCTCCACTTT. It specifies CAWSVRGGGNSPLHF. Drawing the rest from reference TRBV30 and TRBJ1-6, the complete variable domain is SQTIHQWPATLVQPVGSPLSLECTVEGTSNPNLYWYRQAAGRGLQLLFYSVGIGQISSEVPQNLSASRPQDRQFILSSKKLLLSDSGFYLCAWSVRGGGNSPLHFGNGTRLTVT.

This clonotype occurred once. The chain links TRBV18 to TRBJ2-7, with D perhaps being TRBD1 or TRBD2 (6 bases each). CDR3 size: 12 residues. Trimming took 7 bases from V and 4 from J, leaving 11 bases between them. Looked up from germline, CDR1 is KGHSH and CDR2 is LQKENI. CDR3 residues: CASLGGGYEQYF. The CDR3 DNA reads TGTGCCAGCTTGGGGGGCGGATACGAGCAGTACTTC.

This clonotype has a count of ten or more. The chain couples TRBV5-1 to TRBJ1-3, with TRBD1 matching 10 bases. Germline V gene data show CDR1 as SGHRS and CDR2 as YFSETQ. The trim removed 4 bases at V and 4 bases at J, leaving 8 bases unmatched. The CDR3 has 16 amino acids. The CDR3 DNA reads TGCGCCAGCAGCGCCTCCGGGACAGGGGACGGAAACACCATATATTTT. Protein product: CASSASGTGDGNTIYF. The full variable domain, its missing parts supplied by reference TRBV5-1 and TRBJ1-3, is KAGVTQTPRYLIKTRGQQVTLSCSPISGHRSVSWYQQTPGQGLQFLFEYFSETQRNKGNFPGRFSGRQFSNSRSEMNVSTLELGDSALYLCASSASGTGDGNTIYFGEGSWLTVV.

This clonotype was seen repeatedly, ten times or more. V gene TRBV4-2 combines with J gene TRBJ2-3, with a weak D call TRBD2 (7 bases). Germline V gene sequence: CDR1 LGHNA, CDR2 YNFKEQ. This CDR3 is built from 16 residues. Trimming shortened V by 4 bases and J by 4 bases, and 18 bases separated the two germline ends. CDR3 coding DNA: TGTGCCAGCAGCCCTTATCGGGGGGCGAGTGCAGATACGCAGTATTTT. It yields the protein CASSPYRGASADTQYF.